A single sample is the source of the 12 T cell receptor gamma chains below, sequenced in a study of intestinal T cells in coeliac disease. Each case's genomic DNA was extracted from ten approximately 4.9-µm formalin-fixed paraffin-embedded scrolls. The TRG library came from 200 ng of biopsy DNA amplified with LymphoTrack primers. TCRdb applied CATT to the multiplex PCR reads for clone calling. Of under 750 gamma-chain clones in the sample, about half were seen once. Sequences were obtained from a duodenal biopsy. The receptors were sampled from a human donor with celiac disease.

The rearrangement links TRGV9 to TRGJ1 or TRGJ2. J gave up 10 bases and V 6 bases, and 6 bases lay outside the gene matches. The V gene's germline CDR1 is GITISATS and CDR2 ISYDGTV (reference sequence). The CDR3 contains 10 residues. CDR3 loop: CALWRCKKLF. The CDR3 DNA sequence: TGTGCCTTGTGGAGGTGCAAGAAACTCTTT.

The chain uses TRGV3 and TRGJ1 or TRGJ2. There are 15 residues in the CDR3. CDR1 and CDR2 from the germline V gene are VTNTFY and YDVSTARD (reference sequence). Germline trimming cut 1 base from V and 7 bases from J; bases unmatched to any gene: 13. CDR3 sequence reads: CATWDSPYDRYKKLF. CDR3 bases: TGTGCCACCTGGGACAGCCCTTATGATCGGTATAAGAAACTCTTT.

This clone has more than one count but fewer than ten. V is TRGV9 and J is TRGJ1 or TRGJ2. CDR1 is GITISATS and CDR2 is ISYDGTV in the germline V gene (reference sequence). J gave up 7 bases and V 6 bases, and 9 bases lay outside the gene matches. The CDR3 totals 12 residues. The CDR3 loop is CALWPRGYKKLF. CDR3 nucleotide sequence: TGTGCCTTGTGGCCCCGGGGGTATAAGAAACTCTTT.

By sample fraction, this clone is large. This chain joins TRGV8 and TRGJ1 or TRGJ2. After removal of 2 bases from V and 6 bases from J, the junction contained 10 bases not matched to a gene. The CDR3 covers 14 residues. The germline V gene encodes CDR1 VENAVY and CDR2 YDSYNSRV. CDR3 in DNA: TGTGCCACCTGGGATAATGGGTTGAGTTATAAGAAACTCTTT. Its protein product is CATWDNGLSYKKLF.

This clone has just a few counts. The chain uses TRGV10 and TRGJ1 or TRGJ2. TRGV10 is an open reading frame, and its role is uncertain. The V segment lost 8 bases and the J segment 4 bases; nucleotides outside the gene matches: 6. The CDR3 is made up of 12 amino acids. The CDR3 spells CAAWVKYYKKLF. DNA of the CDR3: TGTGCTGCGTGGGTAAAGTATTATAAGAAACTCTTT.

This sequence joins TRGV10 and TRGJ1 or TRGJ2. TRGV10 is filed as an ORF, its function uncertain. The junction had 20 bases not matched to a gene; V was cut back by 8 bases and J by 0 bases. The CDR3 totals 18 residues. The CDR3 loop is CAAWGPPDRGLNYYKKLF. The DNA of the CDR3 is TGTGCTGCGTGGGGGCCCCCTGATCGGGGCTTGAATTATTATAAGAAACTCTTT.

The chain carries TRGV8 and TRGJP2. V shed 3 bases and J 17 bases; nucleotides not matched to a gene: 18. This CDR3 spans 14 amino acids. CDR1 VENAVY and CDR2 YDSYNSRV come from the germline V gene. CDR3 sequence reads: CATWDGRRNGSKTF. The CDR3 nucleotides are TGTGCCACCTGGGATGGGAGGAGGAATGGATCAAAGACGTTT.

The genes are TRGV3 and TRGJ1 or TRGJ2. CDR1 is VTNTFY, CDR2 YDVSTARD, per germline (reference sequence). V gave up 10 bases and J gave up 0 bases; unmatched junction bases: 15. The CDR3 loop spans 15 amino acids. CDR3 protein: CATGKSLTNYYKKLF. CDR3 nucleotides: TGTGCCACTGGGAAGTCTCTCACGAATTATTATAAGAAACTCTTT.

The chain links TRGV2 to TRGJP2. The CDR3 runs to 16 residues. Trimming took 5 bases from V and 3 from J; bases not matched to a gene: 12. Germline CDR1 is EGSNGY and CDR2 is YDSYNSKV. The CDR3 region is CATWGRPGRSDWIKTF. Here the CDR3 DNA reads TGTGCCACCTGGGGACGGCCGGGGCGTAGTGATTGGATCAAGACGTTT.

The chain joins TRGV10 to TRGJ1 or TRGJ2. Being an ORF, TRGV10 has a function that is uncertain. The CDR3 totals 15 residues. V dropped 8 bases and J dropped 3; count of bases not matched to a gene: 14. The chain's CDR3 is CAAWDKLSTYYKKLF. Here the CDR3 DNA reads TGTGCTGCGTGGGATAAACTCTCGACTTATTATAAGAAACTCTTT.

J is TRGJ1 or TRGJ2 and V is TRGV3. Trimming cost V 2 bases and J 0 bases; bases outside gene matches: 7. Germline V CDR1 and CDR2: VTNTFY, YDVSTARD (reference sequence). The CDR3 totals 15 residues. The CDR3 region has the DNA TGTGCCACCTGGGACAAGATAATGAATTATTATAAGAAACTCTTT. Protein sequence: CATWDKIMNYYKKLF.

This clone was detected a few times. V gene TRGV9 combines with J gene TRGJ1 or TRGJ2. This CDR3 comprises 13 residues. Losses at the gene ends were 5 bases for V and 0 bases for J; bases not matched to a gene: 4. Germline V lookup: CDR1 GITISATS, CDR2 ISYDGTV (reference sequence). The chain's CDR3 is CALWGGNYYKKLF. The CDR3 bases are TGTGCCTTGTGGGGAGGGAATTATTATAAGAAACTCTTT.